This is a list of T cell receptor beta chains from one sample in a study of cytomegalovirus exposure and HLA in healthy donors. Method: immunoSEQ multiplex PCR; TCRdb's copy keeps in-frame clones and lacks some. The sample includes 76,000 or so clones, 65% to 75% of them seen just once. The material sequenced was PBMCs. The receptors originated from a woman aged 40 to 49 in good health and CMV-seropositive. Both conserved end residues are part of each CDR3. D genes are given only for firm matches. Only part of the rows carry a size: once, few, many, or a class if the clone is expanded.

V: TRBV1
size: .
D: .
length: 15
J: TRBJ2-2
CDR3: CTSSQVPGADGELFF
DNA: TGCACCAGCAGCCAGGTCCCTGGAGCGGACGGGGAGCTGTTTTTT

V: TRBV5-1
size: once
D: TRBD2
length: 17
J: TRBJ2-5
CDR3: CASSLGLAGGSGETQYF
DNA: TGCGCCAGCAGCTTGGGACTAGCGGGAGGGTCAGGGGAGACCCAGTACTTC

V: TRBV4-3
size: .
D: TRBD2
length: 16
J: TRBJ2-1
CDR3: CASSQTGAGGYNEQFF
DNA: TGCGCCAGCAGCCAAACGGGAGCGGGAGGTTACAATGAGCAGTTCTTC

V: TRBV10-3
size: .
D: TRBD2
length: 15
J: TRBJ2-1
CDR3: CAISQPGLAHNEQFF
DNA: TGTGCCATCAGCCAACCGGGACTAGCCCACAATGAGCAGTTCTTC

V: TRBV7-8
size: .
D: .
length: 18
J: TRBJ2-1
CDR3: CASSLPAYSGKSYNEQFF
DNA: TGTGCCAGCAGCTTACCCGCATATTCCGGGAAATCCTACAATGAGCAGTTCTTC

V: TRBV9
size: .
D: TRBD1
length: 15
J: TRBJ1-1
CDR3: CASSVGGWDRAEAFF
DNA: TGTGCCAGCAGCGTAGGAGGTTGGGACAGAGCTGAAGCTTTCTTT

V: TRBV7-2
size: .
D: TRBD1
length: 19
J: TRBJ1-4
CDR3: CASSPQPSARDRGREKLFF
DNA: TGTGCCAGCAGCCCCCAACCTTCCGCCCGGGACAGGGGTCGTGAAAAACTGTTTTTT

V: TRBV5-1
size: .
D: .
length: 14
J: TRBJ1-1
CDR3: CASSPVGPNTEAFF
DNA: TGCGCCAGCAGCCCCGTTGGCCCGAACACTGAAGCTTTCTTT

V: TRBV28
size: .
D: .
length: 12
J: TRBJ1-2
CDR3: CASRGVGYGYTF
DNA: TGTGCCAGCAGAGGGGTTGGCTATGGCTACACCTTC

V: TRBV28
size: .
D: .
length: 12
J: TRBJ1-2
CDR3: CASVTGGYGYTF
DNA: TGTGCATCCGTAACGGGGGGCTATGGCTACACCTTC

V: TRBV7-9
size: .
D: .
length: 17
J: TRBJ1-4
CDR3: CASSLETGFATNEKLFF
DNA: TGTGCCAGCAGCTTAGAGACAGGCTTCGCAACTAATGAAAAACTGTTTTTT

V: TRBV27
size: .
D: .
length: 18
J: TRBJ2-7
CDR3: CASSLSPPGDRIKYEQYF
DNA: TGTGCCAGCAGTTTATCCCCTCCCGGAGACAGGATCAAGTACGAGCAGTACTTC

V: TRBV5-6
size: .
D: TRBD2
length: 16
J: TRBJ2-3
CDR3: CASSALTSRFTDTQYF
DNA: TGTGCCAGCAGCGCACTGACTAGCAGGTTCACAGATACGCAGTATTTT

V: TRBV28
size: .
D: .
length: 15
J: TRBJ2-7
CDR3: CASSFGLRGSYEQYF
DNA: TGTGCCAGCAGTTTCGGGTTGCGGGGTTCCTACGAGCAGTACTTC

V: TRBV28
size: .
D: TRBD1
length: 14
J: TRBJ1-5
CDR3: CASSLHRGGQPQHF
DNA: TGTGCCAGCAGTTTACACAGGGGAGGACAGCCCCAGCATTTT

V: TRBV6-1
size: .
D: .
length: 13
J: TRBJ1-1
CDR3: CASSERVNTEAFF
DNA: TGTGCCAGCAGTGAACGAGTGAACACTGAAGCTTTCTTT

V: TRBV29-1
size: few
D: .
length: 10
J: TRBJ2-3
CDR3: CSVAGGTQYF
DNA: TGCAGCGTCGCCGGGGGTACGCAGTATTTT

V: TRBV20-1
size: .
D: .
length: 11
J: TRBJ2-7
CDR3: CSARSGYEQYF
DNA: TGCAGTGCTAGGTCGGGCTACGAGCAGTACTTC

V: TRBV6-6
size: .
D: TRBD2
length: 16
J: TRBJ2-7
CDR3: CASTAGPGGRSGEQYF
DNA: TGTGCCAGCACGGCCGGACCAGGCGGGAGATCGGGCGAGCAGTACTTC

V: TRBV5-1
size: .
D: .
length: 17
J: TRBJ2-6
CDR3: CASSTKEQGSGANVLTF
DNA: TGCGCCAGCAGCACGAAGGAGCAGGGCTCTGGGGCCAACGTCCTGACTTTC

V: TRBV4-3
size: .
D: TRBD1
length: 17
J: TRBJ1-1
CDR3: CASSHGTEERRYTEAFF
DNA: TGCGCCAGCAGCCACGGGACAGAGGAGAGGCGATACACTGAAGCTTTCTTT

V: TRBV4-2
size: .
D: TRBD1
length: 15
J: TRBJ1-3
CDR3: CASSLNRQGVNTIYF
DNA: TGTGCCAGCAGCCTAAACCGACAGGGGGTAAACACCATATATTTT

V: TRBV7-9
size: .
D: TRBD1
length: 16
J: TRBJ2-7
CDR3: CASSSLPGQGPYEQYF
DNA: TGTGCCAGCAGCTCACTACCGGGACAGGGGCCCTACGAGCAGTACTTC

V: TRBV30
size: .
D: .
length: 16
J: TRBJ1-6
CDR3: CAWSDTGSSYNSPLHF
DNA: TGTGCCTGGAGTGACACAGGGAGCTCCTATAATTCACCCCTCCACTTT

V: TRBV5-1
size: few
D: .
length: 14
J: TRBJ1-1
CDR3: CASSAGQMNTEAFF
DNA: TGCGCCAGCAGCGCCGGACAGATGAACACTGAAGCTTTCTTT

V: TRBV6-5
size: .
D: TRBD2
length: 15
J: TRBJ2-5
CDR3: CASSYSLADQETQYF
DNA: TGTGCCAGCAGTTACTCGCTAGCGGATCAAGAGACCCAGTACTTC

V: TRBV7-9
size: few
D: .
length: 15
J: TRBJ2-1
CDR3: CASSWGKEGDNEQFF
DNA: TGTGCCAGCAGCTGGGGTAAGGAGGGCGATAATGAGCAGTTCTTC

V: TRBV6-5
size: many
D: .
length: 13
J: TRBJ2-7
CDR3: CASSYSTGIEQYF
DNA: TGTGCCAGCAGTTACTCTACAGGTATCGAGCAGTACTTC

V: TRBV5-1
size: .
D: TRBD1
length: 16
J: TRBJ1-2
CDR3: CASSLPAMTGIYGYTF
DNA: TGCGCCAGCAGCCTACCGGCGATGACAGGGATCTATGGCTACACCTTC

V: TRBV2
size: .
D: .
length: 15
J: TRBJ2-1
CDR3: CASIDPTQGYNEQFF
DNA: TGTGCCAGCATCGACCCAACCCAGGGCTACAATGAGCAGTTCTTC

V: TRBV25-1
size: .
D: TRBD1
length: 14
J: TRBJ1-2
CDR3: CASSFGQGNYGYTF
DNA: TGTGCCAGCAGCTTCGGACAGGGGAACTATGGCTACACCTTC

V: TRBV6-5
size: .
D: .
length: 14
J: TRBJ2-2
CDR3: CASRRLKNTGELFF
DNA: TGTGCCAGCCGGAGACTAAAAAACACCGGGGAGCTGTTTTTT

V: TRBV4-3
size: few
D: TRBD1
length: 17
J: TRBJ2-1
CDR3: CASSQVLGGPLYNEQFF
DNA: TGCGCCAGCAGCCAAGTCCTAGGGGGCCCCCTATACAATGAGCAGTTCTTC

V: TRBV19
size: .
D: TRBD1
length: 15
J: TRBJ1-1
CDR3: CASSIQGVQNTEAFF
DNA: TGTGCCAGTAGTATTCAGGGGGTCCAGAACACTGAAGCTTTCTTT

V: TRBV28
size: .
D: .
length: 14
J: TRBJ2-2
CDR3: CASSFSRNTGELFF
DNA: TGTGCCAGCAGTTTCTCCAGAAACACCGGGGAGCTGTTTTTT

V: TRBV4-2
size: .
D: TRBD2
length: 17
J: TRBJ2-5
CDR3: CASSPNPSGGAWETQYF
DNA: TGTGCCAGCAGCCCCAATCCCAGCGGGGGGGCTTGGGAGACCCAGTACTTC

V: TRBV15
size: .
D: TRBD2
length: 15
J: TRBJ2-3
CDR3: CATKTGTSGTDTQYF
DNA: TGTGCCACTAAGACCGGGACTAGCGGCACAGATACGCAGTATTTT

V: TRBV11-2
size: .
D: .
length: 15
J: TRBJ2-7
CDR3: CASSLEGNRVHEQYF
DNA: TGTGCCAGCAGCTTAGAGGGCAACAGGGTCCACGAGCAGTACTTC

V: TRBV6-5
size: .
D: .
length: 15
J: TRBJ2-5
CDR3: CASSYGWEEQETQYF
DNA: TGTGCCAGCAGTTACGGGTGGGAGGAACAAGAGACCCAGTACTTC

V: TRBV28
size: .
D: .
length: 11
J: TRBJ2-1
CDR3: CASSLGREQFF
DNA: TGTGCCAGCAGTTTGGGCCGGGAGCAGTTCTTC

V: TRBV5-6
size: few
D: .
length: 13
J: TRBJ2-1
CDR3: CASSRILDNEQFF
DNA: TGTGCCAGCAGCCGAATACTAGACAATGAGCAGTTCTTC

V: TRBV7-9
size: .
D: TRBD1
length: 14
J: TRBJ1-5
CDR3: CASSPGQGNQPQHF
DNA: TGTGCCAGCAGCCCTGGACAGGGCAATCAGCCCCAGCATTTT

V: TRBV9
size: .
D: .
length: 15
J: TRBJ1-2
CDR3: CASSAGDEANYGYTF
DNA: TGTGCCAGCAGCGCAGGGGACGAGGCTAACTATGGCTACACCTTC

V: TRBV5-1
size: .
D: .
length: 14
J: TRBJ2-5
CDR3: CASSLGASQETQYF
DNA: TGCGCCAGCAGCTTGGGCGCAAGCCAAGAGACCCAGTACTTC

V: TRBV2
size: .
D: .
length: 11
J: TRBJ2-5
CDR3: CASSESETQYF
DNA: TGTGCCAGCAGTGAGAGTGAGACCCAGTACTTC

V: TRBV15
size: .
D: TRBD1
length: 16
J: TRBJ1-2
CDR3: CATSKDRDRRFYGYTF
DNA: TGTGCCACCAGCAAAGACCGGGACAGGCGGTTCTATGGCTACACCTTC

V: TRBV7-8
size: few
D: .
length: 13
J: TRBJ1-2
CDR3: CASSSRFGDGYTF
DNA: TGTGCCAGCAGCTCCCGTTTCGGGGATGGCTACACCTTC

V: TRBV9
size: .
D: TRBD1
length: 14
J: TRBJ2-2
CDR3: CASQRRGHTGELFF
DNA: TGTGCCAGCCAACGCAGGGGGCACACCGGGGAGCTGTTTTTT

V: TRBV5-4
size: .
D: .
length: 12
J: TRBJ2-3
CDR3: CASSLDAYTQYF
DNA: TGTGCCAGCAGCTTGGACGCGTATACGCAGTATTTT

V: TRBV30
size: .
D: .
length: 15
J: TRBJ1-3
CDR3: CAWLLGPNSGNTIYF
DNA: TGTGCCTGGCTCCTGGGGCCAAATTCGGGAAACACCATATATTTT

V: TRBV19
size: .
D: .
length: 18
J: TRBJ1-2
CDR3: CASSIASTGTSLSRGYTF
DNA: TGTGCCAGTAGTATAGCTTCTACCGGGACTTCATTATCGCGCGGCTACACCTTC

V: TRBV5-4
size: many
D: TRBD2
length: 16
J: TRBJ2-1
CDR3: CASSPRTSGGYNEQFF
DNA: TGTGCCAGCAGCCCGCGGACTAGCGGAGGATACAATGAGCAGTTCTTC

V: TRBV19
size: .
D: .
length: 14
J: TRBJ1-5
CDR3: CASSITSVNQPQHF
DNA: TGTGCCAGTAGTATAACCTCGGTGAATCAGCCCCAGCATTTT

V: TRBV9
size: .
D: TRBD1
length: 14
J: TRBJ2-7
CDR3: CASSTGQGVNEQYF
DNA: TGTGCCAGCAGCACCGGACAGGGGGTGAACGAGCAGTACTTC

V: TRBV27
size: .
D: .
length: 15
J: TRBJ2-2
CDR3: CASSPRGKGAGELFF
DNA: TGTGCCAGCAGTCCACGAGGGAAGGGAGCCGGGGAGCTGTTTTTT